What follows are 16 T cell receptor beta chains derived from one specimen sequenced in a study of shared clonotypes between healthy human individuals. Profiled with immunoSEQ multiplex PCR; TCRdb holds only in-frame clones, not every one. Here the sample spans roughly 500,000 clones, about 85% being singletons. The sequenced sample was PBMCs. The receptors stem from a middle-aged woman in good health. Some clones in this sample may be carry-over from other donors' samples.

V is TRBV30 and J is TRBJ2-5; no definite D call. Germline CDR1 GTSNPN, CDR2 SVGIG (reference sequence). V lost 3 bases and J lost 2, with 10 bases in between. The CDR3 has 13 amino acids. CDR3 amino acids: CAWRRSSQETQYF. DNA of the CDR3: TGTGCCTGGAGAAGGAGTAGTCAAGAGACCCAGTACTTC.

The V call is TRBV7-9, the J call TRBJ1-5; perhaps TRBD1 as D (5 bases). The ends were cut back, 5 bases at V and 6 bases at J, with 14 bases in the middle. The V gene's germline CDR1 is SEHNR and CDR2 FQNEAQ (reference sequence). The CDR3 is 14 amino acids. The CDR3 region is CASSDFRGTQPQHF. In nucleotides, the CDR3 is TGTGCCAGCAGCGATTTCCGTGGGACTCAGCCCCAGCATTTT.

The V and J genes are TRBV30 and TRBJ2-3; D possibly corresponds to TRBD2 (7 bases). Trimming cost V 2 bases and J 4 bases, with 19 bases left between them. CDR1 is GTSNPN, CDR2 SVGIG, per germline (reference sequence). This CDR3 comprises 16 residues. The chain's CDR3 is CAWSTEGEGVADTQYF. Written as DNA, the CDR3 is TGTGCCTGGAGTACGGAGGGGGAGGGCGTTGCAGATACGCAGTATTTT.

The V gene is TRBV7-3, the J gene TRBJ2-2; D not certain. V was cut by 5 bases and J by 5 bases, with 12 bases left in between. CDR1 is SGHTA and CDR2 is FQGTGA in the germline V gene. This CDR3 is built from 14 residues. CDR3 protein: CASSPRPGTGELFF. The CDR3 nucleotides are TGTGCCAGCAGCCCCCGACCAGGAACCGGGGAGCTGTTTTTT.

The CDR3 DNA is TGTGCCAGAAACACAGGTAACTCAGCCAAAAACATTCAGTACTTC. Translated, it gives CARNTGNSAKNIQYF. The chain employs TRBV21-1 and TRBJ2-4; the table assigns TRBD1, which was not confirmed against the DNA. TRBV21-1 is a pseudogene locus. The CDR3 is made up of 15 amino acids.

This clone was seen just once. The CDR3 reads CASSLGLLTDTQYF. CDR3 DNA sequence: TGTGCCAGCAGTTTAGGACTACTCACAGATACGCAGTATTTT. The rearrangement joins TRBV28 to TRBJ2-3; possibly TRBD2 for D (6 bases). Trimming took off 2 bases at V and 2 bases at J, with 8 bases between the two ends. This CDR3 comprises 14 residues. Germline values: CDR1 MDHEN, CDR2 SYDVKM.

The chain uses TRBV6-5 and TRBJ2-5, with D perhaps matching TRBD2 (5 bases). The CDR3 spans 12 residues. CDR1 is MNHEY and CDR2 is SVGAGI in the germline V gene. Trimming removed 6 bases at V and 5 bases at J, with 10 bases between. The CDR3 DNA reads TGTGCCAGCAGCTCCACGGGGGAGACCCAGTACTTC. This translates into CASSSTGETQYF.

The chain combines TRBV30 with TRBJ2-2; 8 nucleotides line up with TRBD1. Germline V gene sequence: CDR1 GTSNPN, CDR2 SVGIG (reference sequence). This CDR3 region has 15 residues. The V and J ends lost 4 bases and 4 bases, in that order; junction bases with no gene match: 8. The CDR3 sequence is CAWIQDRVSTGELFF. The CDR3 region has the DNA TGTGCCTGGATACAGGACAGGGTGAGCACCGGGGAGCTGTTTTTT.

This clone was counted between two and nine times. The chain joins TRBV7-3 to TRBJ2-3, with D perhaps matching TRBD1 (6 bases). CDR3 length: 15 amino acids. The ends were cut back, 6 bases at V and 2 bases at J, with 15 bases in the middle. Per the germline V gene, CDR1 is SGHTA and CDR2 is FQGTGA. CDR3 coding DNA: TGTGCCAGCAGTTATACTGGACAGCTCACAGATACGCAGTATTTT. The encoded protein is CASSYTGQLTDTQYF.

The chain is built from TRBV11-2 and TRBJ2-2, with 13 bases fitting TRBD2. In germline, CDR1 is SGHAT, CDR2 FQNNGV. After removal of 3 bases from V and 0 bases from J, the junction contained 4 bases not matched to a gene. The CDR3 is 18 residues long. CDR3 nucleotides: TGTGCCAGCAGCTTGCGACTAGCGGGAGGACCGAACACCGGGGAGCTGTTTTTT. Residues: CASSLRLAGGPNTGELFF.

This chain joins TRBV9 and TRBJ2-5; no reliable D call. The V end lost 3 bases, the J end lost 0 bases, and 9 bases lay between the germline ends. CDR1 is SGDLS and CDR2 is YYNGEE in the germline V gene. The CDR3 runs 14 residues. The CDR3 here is CASSAGLNQETQYF. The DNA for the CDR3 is TGTGCCAGCAGCGCCGGCCTTAACCAAGAGACCCAGTACTTC.

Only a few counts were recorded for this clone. CDR3 sequence: CASRGGPGTDTQYF. CDR3 DNA sequence: TGTGCCAGCAGGGGGGGCCCTGGCACAGATACGCAGTATTTT. The chain employs TRBV28 and TRBJ2-3; D tentatively reads TRBD1 or TRBD2 (6 bases each). CDR1 MDHEN and CDR2 SYDVKM come from the germline V gene. V dropped 6 bases and J dropped 1 base, with 11 bases sitting between them. The CDR3 extends over 14 amino acids.

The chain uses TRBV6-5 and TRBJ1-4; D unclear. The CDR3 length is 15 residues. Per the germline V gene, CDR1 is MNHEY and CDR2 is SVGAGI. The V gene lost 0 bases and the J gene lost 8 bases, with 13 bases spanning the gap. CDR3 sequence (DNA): TGTGCCAGCAGTTACTCGATGGCGGATACGGAAAAACTGTTTTTT. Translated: CASSYSMADTEKLFF.

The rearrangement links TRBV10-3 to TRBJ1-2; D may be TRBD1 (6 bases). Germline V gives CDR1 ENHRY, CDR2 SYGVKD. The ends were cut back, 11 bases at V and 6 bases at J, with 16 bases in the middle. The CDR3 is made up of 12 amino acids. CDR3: CASRGQEDGYTF. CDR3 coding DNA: TGTGCCTCCAGGGGCCAAGAGGATGGCTACACCTTC.

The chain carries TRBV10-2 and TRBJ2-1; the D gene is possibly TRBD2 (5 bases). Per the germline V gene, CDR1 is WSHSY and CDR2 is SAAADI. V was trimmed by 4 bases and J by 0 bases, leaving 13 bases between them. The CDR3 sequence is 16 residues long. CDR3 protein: CASSVRTQTSYNEQFF. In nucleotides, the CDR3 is TGCGCCAGCAGTGTCCGGACTCAAACCTCCTACAATGAGCAGTTCTTC.

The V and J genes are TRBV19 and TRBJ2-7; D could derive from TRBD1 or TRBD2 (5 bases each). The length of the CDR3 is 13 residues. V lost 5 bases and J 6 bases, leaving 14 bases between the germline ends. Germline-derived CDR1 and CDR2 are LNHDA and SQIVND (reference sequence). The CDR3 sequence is CASSLRDRVEQYF. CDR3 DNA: TGTGCCAGTAGTCTCCGGGACCGAGTCGAGCAGTACTTC. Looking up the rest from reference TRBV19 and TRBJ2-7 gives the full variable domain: DGGITQSPKYLFRKEGQNVTLSCEQNLNHDAMYWYRQDPGQGLRLIYYSQIVNDFQKGDIAEGYSVSREKKESFPLTVTSAQKNPTAFYLCASSLRDRVEQYFGPGTRLTVT.